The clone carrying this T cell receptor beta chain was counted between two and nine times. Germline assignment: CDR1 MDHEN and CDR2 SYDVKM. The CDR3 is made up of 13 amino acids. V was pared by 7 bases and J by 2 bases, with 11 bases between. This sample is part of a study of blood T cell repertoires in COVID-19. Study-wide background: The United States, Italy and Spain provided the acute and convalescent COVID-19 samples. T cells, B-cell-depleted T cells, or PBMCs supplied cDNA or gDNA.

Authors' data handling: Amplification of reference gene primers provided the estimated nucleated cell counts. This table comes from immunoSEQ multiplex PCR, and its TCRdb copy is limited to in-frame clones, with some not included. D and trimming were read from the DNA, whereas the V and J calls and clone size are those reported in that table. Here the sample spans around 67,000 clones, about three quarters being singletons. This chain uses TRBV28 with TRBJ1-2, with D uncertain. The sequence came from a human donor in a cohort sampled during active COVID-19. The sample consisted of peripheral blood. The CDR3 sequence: CASTRKANYGYTF. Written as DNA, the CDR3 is TGTGCCAGCACTAGGAAAGCGAACTATGGCTACACCTTC.